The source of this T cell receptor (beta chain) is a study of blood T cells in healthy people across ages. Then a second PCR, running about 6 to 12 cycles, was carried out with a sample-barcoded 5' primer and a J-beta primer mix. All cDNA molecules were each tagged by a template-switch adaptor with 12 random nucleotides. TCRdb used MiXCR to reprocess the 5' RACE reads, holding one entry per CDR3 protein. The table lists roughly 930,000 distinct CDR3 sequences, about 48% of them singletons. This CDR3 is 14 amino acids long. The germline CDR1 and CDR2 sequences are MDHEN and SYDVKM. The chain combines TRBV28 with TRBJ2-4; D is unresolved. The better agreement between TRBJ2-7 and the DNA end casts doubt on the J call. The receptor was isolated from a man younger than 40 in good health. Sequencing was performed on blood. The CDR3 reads CASSLGGRYYEQYF. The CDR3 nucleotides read TGTGCCAGCAGTTTAGGTGGCCGTTACTACGAGCAGTACTTC.